This T cell receptor (beta chain) is from a study of blood T cells in healthy people across ages. Study-level points and caveats: Per-million-T-cell TCR beta diversity fell roughly linearly with age. Long-lived donors had more naive CD4+ cells and higher diversity than aged donors. Diversity was estimated from one million T cells, and these estimates were considered underestimates.

Deletions cut 5 bases from V and 6 bases from J, with 20 bases between. The length of the CDR3 is 16 residues. The germline V gene encodes CDR1 MNHEY and CDR2 SVGEGT. This clonotype was seen ten or more times. The antigen is not known. Sample-barcoded 5' priming and a J-beta primer mix drove a second PCR of roughly 7 to 11 cycles. TCRdb fed the 5' RACE reads into MiXCR, producing one record per CDR3 protein. Of around 900,000 distinct CDR3 sequences listed, around 28% are singletons. The source material was blood. This receptor was taken from a woman aged 80 or older in good health. The genes are TRBV6-2 or TRBV6-3 and TRBJ2-4; D is perhaps TRBD1 (5 bases). The CDR3 coding sequence is TGTGCCAGCAGTGCCCTTTGGGGCTCCCCGGGAAACATTCAGTACTTC. Its translation: CASSALWGSPGNIQYF.